Shown below are 20 T cell receptor beta chains from a single sample sequenced in a study of molecular identifiers for immune sequencing clone quantification. TCRdb processed the PCR reads anew with MiXCR; each CDR3 protein has one entry. Seen here are 85,000 to 95,000 distinct CDR3 sequences, 15% to 20% observed once, and the top ten hold roughly 0.8%. Specimen: naive CD8+ T cells from blood, with Jurkat cell RNA spiked in. The subset here: FACS-sorted CD8+CD4-CCR7+CD45RA+ naive T cells. The receptor set was obtained from a human donor in good health. Some libraries in this study had Jurkat cell RNA spiked in.

Turning to this clonotype: This may stem from a read error, because a much larger clone lies one nucleotide away. The chain uses TRBV6-6 and TRBJ1-1; D is ambiguous. The CDR3 runs 11 residues. The germline gives CDR1 MNHNY, CDR2 SVGAGI (reference sequence). The CDR3 loop is CAIGSNTEASF. The CDR3 nucleotides are TGTGCCATCGGGTCCAACACTGAAGCTTCCTTT.

The V call is TRBV9, the J call TRBJ2-5; a possible D gene is TRBD1 (6 bases). Germline V CDR1 and CDR2: SGDLS, YYNGEE. Trimming stripped 0 bases from V and 5 bases from J, with 14 bases between. The CDR3 extends over 15 amino acids. CDR3 nucleotides: TGTGCCAGCAGCGTAGGAGGACAGCACCCGGAGACCCAGTACTTC. It codes for CASSVGGQHPETQYF.

This clonotype was detected many times. V is TRBV20-1 and J is TRBJ1-1, with D maybe TRBD1 (5 bases). The germline CDR1 and CDR2 sequences are DFQATT and SNEGSKA (reference sequence). The ends were cut back, 3 bases at V and 4 bases at J, with 21 bases in the middle. This CDR3 has 16 amino acids. Here the CDR3 DNA reads TGCAGTGCTAGCAGTCGAAGGGGCGCCGGGGGCACTGAAGCTTTCTTT. It yields the protein CSASSRRGAGGTEAFF.

This clonotype was counted ten times or more. CDR3 region: CASSLSGGENEKLFF. CDR3 in DNA: TGTGCCAGCAGCTTGAGCGGGGGCGAAAATGAAAAACTGTTTTTT. The rearrangement joins TRBV5-4 to TRBJ1-4, with a weak D call TRBD1 (6 bases). Germline CDR1 SGHNT, CDR2 YYREEE (reference sequence). The ends were cut back, 1 base at V and 5 bases at J, with 12 bases in the middle. CDR3 length: 15 residues.

This clonotype was seen ten or more times. The chain uses TRBV20-1 and TRBJ1-1; no clear D gene. The CDR3 contains 12 residues. Trimming took 6 bases from V and 11 from J, leaving 19 bases between them. The germline V gene encodes CDR1 DFQATT and CDR2 SNEGSKA (reference sequence). The CDR3 is CSAELTKGFAFF. The DNA for the CDR3 is TGCAGTGCAGAGTTGACAAAGGGTTTTGCTTTCTTT.

This clonotype was found many times. V and J are TRBV6-5 and TRBJ1-1; D is perhaps TRBD1 (6 bases). Trimming pared 7 bases from V and 1 base from J, leaving 10 bases between. CDR1 and CDR2 from the germline V gene are MNHEY and SVGAGI. This CDR3 has 13 amino acids. The CDR3 DNA sequence: TGTGCCAGCACACCGGGACAGAACACTGAAGCTTTCTTT. Amino acids: CASTPGQNTEAFF.

This clonotype was counted ten times or more. This chain uses TRBV5-4 with TRBJ2-4, with a possible D match to TRBD2 (6 bases). Germline lookup yields CDR1 SGHNT and CDR2 YYREEE (reference sequence). V lost 4 bases and J 0 bases, leaving 20 bases between the germline ends. The CDR3 has 18 amino acids. The DNA for the CDR3 is TGTGCCAGCAGCCGGACGTTCGGGACTTTTCTAGCCAAAAACATTCAGTACTTC. This codes for CASSRTFGTFLAKNIQYF.

V usage is TRBV3-1 and J usage is TRBJ2-3; 9 nucleotides match TRBD1. Trimming cost V 2 bases and J 0 bases; bases outside gene matches: 3. The germline CDR1 and CDR2 sequences are LGHDT and YNNKEL (reference sequence). The CDR3 length is 16 residues. The CDR3 sequence is CASSQLGQGSTDTQYF. CDR3 DNA sequence: TGTGCCAGCAGCCAACTGGGACAGGGTAGCACAGATACGCAGTATTTT.

This clonotype has a count of ten or more. The chain joins TRBV11-2 to TRBJ2-1, with TRBD2 identical over 9 bases. Germline CDR1 reads SGHAT; CDR2 reads FQNNGV. This CDR3 is 18 amino acids long. V lost 5 bases, J lost 0 bases, and 11 bases stayed unmatched. In nucleotides, the CDR3 is TGTGCCAGCAGCCCGTCCCTAAGCGGGGGGAGCTCCTACAATGAGCAGTTCTTC. It translates to CASSPSLSGGSSYNEQFF.

This clonotype was seen repeatedly, ten times or more. This chain links TRBV4-1 with TRBJ1-1; 7 positions match TRBD1. CDR1 MGHRA and CDR2 YSYEKL come from the germline V gene. This CDR3 spans 15 amino acids. The trim removed 0 bases at V and 13 bases at J, leaving 14 bases unmatched. DNA of the CDR3: TGCGCCAGCAGCCAAGAGCCCCGGGAGGGGGCGAGACTTTTCTTT. Encoded protein: CASSQEPREGARLFF.

V usage is TRBV6-5 and J usage is TRBJ1-4, with D possibly matching TRBD1 (6 bases). Trimming took 4 bases from V and 12 from J, leaving 18 bases between them. The CDR3 covers 14 residues. Germline V CDR1 and CDR2: MNHEY, SVGAGI. The CDR3 reads CASSSPNTGFQLFF. The CDR3 DNA follows: TGTGCCAGCAGTTCTCCAAATACAGGGTTTCAACTGTTTTTT.

Note on this clonotype: A read error is possible here, since a much larger clone lies one base away. This chain links TRBV2 with TRBJ1-1; D gene uncertain. The germline gives CDR1 SNHLY, CDR2 FYNNEI. CDR3 length equals 15 residues. With 11 bases removed from V and 1 base from J, the gap between germline ends came to 20 bases. CDR3 residues: CAGVVSQSSNTEAFF. DNA for the CDR3: TGTGCCGGCGTAGTTTCGCAAAGCTCGAACACTGAAGCTTTCTTT.

This clonotype was observed once. This may arise from a read error, as a much more abundant clone is one base away. It is likely a read error, because the conserved phenylalanine at the end of the CDR3 is missing. The chain has TRBV19 and TRBJ2-1; 7 nucleotides agree with TRBD2. Per germline, CDR1 LNHDA and CDR2 SQIVND (reference sequence). The CDR3 consists of 15 residues. Unmatched junction bases numbered 4, after V lost 3 bases and J lost 2 bases. CDR3 sequence: CASSISSGTYNEQFS. CDR3 nucleotide sequence: TGTGCCAGTAGTATCTCTAGCGGTACCTACAATGAGCAGTTCTCC.

This clonotype was recorded many times. V is TRBV30 and J is TRBJ1-1; possible D gene TRBD1, 5 bases. V was clipped by 2 bases and J by 3 bases, with 13 bases between them. The germline V gene has CDR1 GTSNPN and CDR2 SVGIG (reference sequence). This CDR3 has 14 amino acids. This CDR3 reads CAWSTYQGYTEAFF. DNA for the CDR3: TGTGCCTGGAGTACCTACCAGGGTTACACTGAAGCTTTCTTT.

The chain combines TRBV20-1 with TRBJ2-7, with TRBD2 identical over 13 bases. The ends lost 2 bases at V and 3 bases at J; junction bases unmatched: 10. Germline CDR1 reads DFQATT; CDR2 reads SNEGSKA (reference sequence). The CDR3 runs to 17 residues. CDR3: CSARLPLAGGDIYEQYF. DNA of the CDR3: TGCAGTGCTAGACTACCACTAGCGGGAGGGGATATCTACGAGCAGTACTTC.

This clonotype was found many times. The chain links TRBV4-1 to TRBJ1-2; possibly TRBD1 for D (6 bases). Germline CDR1 is MGHRA and CDR2 is YSYEKL. The CDR3 totals 15 residues. The V gene lost 1 base and the J gene lost 6 bases, with 15 bases spanning the gap. As DNA, the CDR3 is TGCGCCAGCAGCCAAGTTACAGGGTGGAGCGATGGCTACACCTTC. This codes for CASSQVTGWSDGYTF.

This clonotype was observed at least ten times. The V call is TRBV12-3 or TRBV12-4, the J call TRBJ2-6, with D unresolved. Trimming removed 5 bases from V and 1 base from J, with 9 bases in between. The CDR3 totals 15 residues. CDR3 loop: CASSMTSSGANVLTF. CDR3 DNA: TGTGCCAGCAGTATGACGTCGTCTGGGGCCAACGTCCTGACTTTC.

This clonotype has a handful of counts. A much larger clone differs by one base, so this may be a read error. The CDR3, as DNA: TGTGCCAGTACAGACCAGAACACTGAAGCTTTCTTT. It is translated as CASTDQNTEAFF. V gene TRBV19 combines with J gene TRBJ1-1, with D unresolved. The V end was cut by 7 bases, the J end by 1 base, with 7 bases between. The CDR3 covers 12 residues. Germline V gives CDR1 LNHDA, CDR2 SQIVND (reference sequence).

The CDR3 DNA sequence: TGTGCCAGCAGCTTAAATGTCGGGGAGACCCAGTACTTC. This translates into CASSLNVGETQYF. The chain combines TRBV13 with TRBJ2-5; D is undetermined. The CDR3 consists of 13 residues. V dropped 2 bases and J dropped 5 bases, with 9 bases sitting between them. The germline gives CDR1 PRHDT, CDR2 FYEKMQ (reference sequence).

This sequence joins TRBV19 and TRBJ2-1, with 8 bases aligning to TRBD1. The CDR3 has 14 amino acids. Unmatched junction bases numbered 5, after V lost 3 bases and J lost 7 bases. Per the germline V gene, CDR1 is LNHDA and CDR2 is SQIVND (reference sequence). CDR3 nucleotides: TGTGCCAGTAGTATGGACAGGGTCTGGAATGAGCAGTTCTTC. Amino acid sequence: CASSMDRVWNEQFF. Complete variable domain (other parts from reference TRBV19 and TRBJ2-1): DGGITQSPKYLFRKEGQNVTLSCEQNLNHDAMYWYRQDPGQGLRLIYYSQIVNDFQKGDIAEGYSVSREKKESFPLTVTSAQKNPTAFYLCASSMDRVWNEQFFGPGTRLTVL.